Shown below are 13 T cell receptor beta chains from a single sample sequenced in a study of blood T cells in healthy people across ages. A second roughly 7 to 11 cycle PCR used barcoded and J-beta primers. TCRdb used MiXCR to reprocess the 5' RACE reads, holding one entry per CDR3 protein. This sample carries 800,000 to 900,000 distinct CDR3 sequences, about 62% of them seen once, and the ten largest clones take around a quarter. Sequencing input: blood. The receptors were gathered from a man between 25 and 39 years old in good health.

This clonotype was detected only a few times. CDR3 DNA sequence: TGCAGTTTCCCGGGGTTGAACTACAATGAGCAGTTCTTC. Its protein is CSFPGLNYNEQFF. V usage is TRBV29-1 and J usage is TRBJ2-1, with a weak D call TRBD2 (5 bases). Germline CDR1 reads SQVTM; CDR2 reads ANQGSEA. The CDR3 contains 13 residues.

The rearrangement joins TRBV7-8 to TRBJ2-1; TRBD2 is a possible D gene (6 bases). Germline CDR1 SGHVS, CDR2 FQNEAQ. The CDR3 is 16 amino acids. The V gene lost 5 bases and the J gene lost 0 bases, with 14 bases spanning the gap. The CDR3 sequence: CASSPGRQPSYNEQFF. CDR3 bases: TGTGCCAGCAGCCCAGGGAGGCAGCCCTCCTACAATGAGCAGTTCTTC.

There are a few counts of this clonotype. This rearrangement joins TRBV20-1 to TRBJ2-4, with D tentatively TRBD1 (6 bases). Per the germline V gene, CDR1 is DFQATT and CDR2 is SNEGSKA (reference sequence). Trimming took off 3 bases at V and 3 bases at J, with 12 bases between the two ends. There are 14 residues in the CDR3. In DNA form, the CDR3 reads TGCAGTGCTAGGGCCACAGGGAACAAAAACATTCAGTACTTC. Protein: CSARATGNKNIQYF.

V usage is TRBV7-2 and J usage is TRBJ2-1, with D perhaps matching TRBD1 or TRBD2 (5 bases each). CDR1 SGHTA and CDR2 FQGNSA come from the germline V gene. This CDR3 is 15 amino acids long. V lost 6 bases to trimming and J lost 7 bases, with 19 bases between them. For the CDR3, the DNA is TGTGCCAGCAGAACCCGGGACCTCGGTTGGAATGAGCAGTTCTTC. Its protein is CASRTRDLGWNEQFF. Looking up the rest from reference TRBV7-2 and TRBJ2-1 gives the full variable domain: GAGVSQSPSNKVTEKGKDVELRCDPISGHTALYWYRQSLGQGLEFLIYFQGNSAPDKSGLPSDRFSAERTGGSVSTLTIQRTQQEDSAVYLCASRTRDLGWNEQFFGPGTRLTVL.

Regarding this clonotype: A read error may account for a junction end that differs from germline. The chain is built from TRBV9 and TRBJ2-5; D not certain. The CDR3 has 13 residues. The germline CDR1 and CDR2 sequences are SGDLS and YYNGEE. CDR3 residues: CAGSPLPQETQYF. CDR3 nucleotide sequence: TGTGCCGGCAGCCCTTTGCCCCAAGAGACCCAGTACTTC.

This clonotype has only a few counts. The chain combines TRBV2 with TRBJ2-3, with no clear D. Germline CDR1 and CDR2: SNHLY and FYNNEI. Trimming shortened V by 10 bases and J by 6 bases, and 17 bases separated the two germline ends. This CDR3 comprises 13 residues. The CDR3 coding sequence is TGTGCCACCTCTACAGATTTATTGGATACGCAGTATTTT. Translated, it gives CATSTDLLDTQYF.

The rearrangement links TRBV27 to TRBJ1-5, with D possibly being TRBD1 (5 bases). The ends were cut back, 0 bases at V and 5 bases at J, with 8 bases in the middle. The CDR3 consists of 14 residues. The germline gives CDR1 MNHEY, CDR2 SMNVEV (reference sequence). The chain's CDR3 is CASSLSKGDQPQHF. The CDR3 DNA sequence: TGTGCCAGCAGTTTATCGAAAGGGGATCAGCCCCAGCATTTT.

The gene calls are TRBV7-3 and TRBJ2-5, with 9 bases matching TRBD2. The germline V gene encodes CDR1 SGHTA and CDR2 FQGTGA. The CDR3 sequence is 17 residues long. With V trimmed by 3 bases and J by 5 bases, 13 bases remained unmatched. As DNA, the CDR3 is TGTGCCAGCAGCTTGAGTAGCGGGGGCCCGAACAGGGAGACCCAGTACTTC. Protein sequence: CASSLSSGGPNRETQYF.

The genes are TRBV24-1 and TRBJ1-5; D gene uncertain. Germline CDR1 is KGHDR and CDR2 is SFDVKD. V lost 6 bases, J lost 12 bases, and 11 bases lay in between. The CDR3 spans 11 residues. CDR3 region: CATSYGGLQHF. The DNA of the CDR3 is TGTGCCACCAGTTATGGCGGGCTCCAGCATTTT.

This clonotype was seen a few times. The V gene is TRBV7-3, the J gene TRBJ1-2; D might be TRBD1 (5 bases). CDR1 and CDR2 from the germline V gene are SGHTA and FQGTGA. Deletions cut 1 base from V and 10 bases from J, with 16 bases between. The CDR3 runs 14 residues. The CDR3 DNA reads TGTGCCAGCAGCTTAAGCGCCAGGGAAAGTGTCTACACCTTC. Encoded protein: CASSLSARESVYTF.

Turning to this clonotype: At one end, the junction sequence differs from germline, possibly due to a read error. The chain joins TRBV20-1 to TRBJ1-5, with D possibly being TRBD1 (5 bases). CDR1 is DFQATT and CDR2 is SNEGSKA in the germline V gene (reference sequence). CDR3 length equals 15 residues. CDR3 DNA sequence: TGCAATGCTAGAGAGCCTAGGGGCCTACATCAGCCCCAGCATTTT. Protein product: CNAREPRGLHQPQHF.

This clonotype turned up a few times. The CDR3 DNA is TGTGCCAGCAGCCAAGATTTGGCAGCCTTTGGGAACTATGGCTACACCTTC. Its translation: CASSQDLAAFGNYGYTF. This chain links TRBV3-1 with TRBJ1-2; no firm D call. The CDR3 sequence is 17 residues long. CDR1 LGHDT and CDR2 YNNKEL come from the germline V gene (reference sequence). V was trimmed by 0 bases and J by 2 bases, leaving 16 bases between them.

The chain is built from TRBV2 and TRBJ1-2; D is unresolved. This CDR3 region has 15 residues. Germline V gives CDR1 SNHLY, CDR2 FYNNEI. V gave up 1 base and J gave up 2 bases, with 11 bases separating them. Written as DNA, the CDR3 is TGTGCCAGCAGTGAAGAAGCCGAGAGGAACTATGGCTACACCTTC. It yields the protein CASSEEAERNYGYTF.